This T cell receptor (beta chain) comes out of a study of blood T cell repertoires in COVID-19. In the study overall: The samples span acute and convalescent COVID-19 from the United States, Italy and Spain. Nucleic acid was either cDNA or gDNA, and it came from T cells, B-cell-depleted T cells, or PBMCs.

In the authors' methods: Nucleated cell counts were estimated from reference gene primer amplification. Assay used: immunoSEQ multiplex PCR; TCRdb lists only in-frame clones, some missing. That table furnishes V, J and clone size, whereas the DNA furnished D and trimming. The repertoire holds approximately 130,000 clones, with over 75% as singletons. Germline CDR1 MDHEN, CDR2 SYDVKM. Trimming at V came to 1 base and at J to 8 bases, leaving 5 bases not matched to a gene. This CDR3 spans 16 amino acids. Concerning this clone itself: The same CDR3 arises from other DNA sequences in this sample as well.

This clonotype was obtained from a man aged 60-69 years with acute or convalescent COVID-19. What was sequenced was peripheral blood. The chain links TRBV28 to TRBJ2-1; 13 bases match TRBD2. CDR3: CASSLSGTSGTDEQFF. CDR3 DNA sequence: TGTGCCAGCAGTTTATCCGGGACTAGCGGGACGGATGAGCAGTTCTTC.